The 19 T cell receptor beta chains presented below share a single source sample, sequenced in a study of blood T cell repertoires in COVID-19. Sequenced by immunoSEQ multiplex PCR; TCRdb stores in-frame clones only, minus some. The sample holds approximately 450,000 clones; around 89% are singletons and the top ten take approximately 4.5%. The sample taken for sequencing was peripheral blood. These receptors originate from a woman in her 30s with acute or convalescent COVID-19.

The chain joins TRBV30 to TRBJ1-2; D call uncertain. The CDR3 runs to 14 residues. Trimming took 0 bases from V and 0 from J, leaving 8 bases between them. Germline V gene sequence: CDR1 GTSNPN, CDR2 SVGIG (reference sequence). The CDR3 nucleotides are TGTGCCTGGAGTGTACAGTCAGCTAACTATGGCTACACCTTC. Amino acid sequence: CAWSVQSANYGYTF.

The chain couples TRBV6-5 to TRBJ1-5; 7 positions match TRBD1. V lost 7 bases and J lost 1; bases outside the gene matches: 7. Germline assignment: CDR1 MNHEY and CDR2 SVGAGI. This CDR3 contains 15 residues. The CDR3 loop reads CASTYQQGSNQPQHF. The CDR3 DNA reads TGTGCCAGCACGTATCAACAGGGGAGCAATCAGCCCCAGCATTTT.

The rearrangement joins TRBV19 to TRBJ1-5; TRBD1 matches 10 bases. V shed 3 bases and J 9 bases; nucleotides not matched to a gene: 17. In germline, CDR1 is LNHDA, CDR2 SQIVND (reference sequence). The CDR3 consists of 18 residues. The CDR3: CASSINFDRGRMARPQHF. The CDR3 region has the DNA TGTGCCAGTAGTATCAATTTCGACAGGGGGCGAATGGCGAGGCCCCAGCATTTT.

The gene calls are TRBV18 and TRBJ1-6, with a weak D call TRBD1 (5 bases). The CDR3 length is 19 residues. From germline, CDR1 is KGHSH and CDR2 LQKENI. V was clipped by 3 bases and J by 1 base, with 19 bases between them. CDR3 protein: CASSPGDRGSKSYNSPLHF. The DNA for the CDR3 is TGTGCCAGCTCACCCGGGGACCGGGGGAGCAAATCCTATAATTCACCCCTCCACTTT.

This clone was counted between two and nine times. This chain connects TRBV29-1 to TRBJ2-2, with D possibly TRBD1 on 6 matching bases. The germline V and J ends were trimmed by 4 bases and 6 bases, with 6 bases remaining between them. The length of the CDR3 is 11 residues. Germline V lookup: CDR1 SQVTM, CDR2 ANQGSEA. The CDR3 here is CSVGTAGELFF. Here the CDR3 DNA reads TGCAGCGTTGGGACAGCCGGGGAGCTGTTTTTT.

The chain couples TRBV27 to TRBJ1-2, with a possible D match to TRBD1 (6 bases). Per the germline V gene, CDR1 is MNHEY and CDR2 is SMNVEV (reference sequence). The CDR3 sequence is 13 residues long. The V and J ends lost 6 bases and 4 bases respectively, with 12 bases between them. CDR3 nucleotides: TGTGCCAGCAGCCCCACAGGGTCCTATGGCTACACCTTC. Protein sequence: CASSPTGSYGYTF.

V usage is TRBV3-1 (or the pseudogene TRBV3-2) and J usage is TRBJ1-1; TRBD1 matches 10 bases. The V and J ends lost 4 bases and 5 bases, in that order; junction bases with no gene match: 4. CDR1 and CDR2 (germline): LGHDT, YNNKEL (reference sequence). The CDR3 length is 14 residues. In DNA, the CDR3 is TGTGCCAGCAGCCCGTGGACAGGGGGTACTGAAGCTTTCTTT. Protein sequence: CASSPWTGGTEAFF.

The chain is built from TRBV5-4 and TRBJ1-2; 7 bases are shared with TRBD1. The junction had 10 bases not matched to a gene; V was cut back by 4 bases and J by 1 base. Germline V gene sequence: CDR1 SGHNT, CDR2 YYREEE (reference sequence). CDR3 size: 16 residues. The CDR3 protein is CASSRDRQGDNYGYTF. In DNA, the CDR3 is TGTGCCAGCAGCCGGGACCGACAGGGAGATAACTATGGCTACACCTTC.

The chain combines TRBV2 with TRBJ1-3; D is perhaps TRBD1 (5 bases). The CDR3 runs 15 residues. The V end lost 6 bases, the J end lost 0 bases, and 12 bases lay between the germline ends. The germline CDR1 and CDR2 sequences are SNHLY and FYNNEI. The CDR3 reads CASSATVTSGNTIYF. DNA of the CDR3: TGTGCCAGCAGCGCGACAGTCACCTCTGGAAACACCATATATTTT. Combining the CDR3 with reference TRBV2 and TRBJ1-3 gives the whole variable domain EPEVTQTPSHQVTQMGQEVILRCVPISNHLYFYWYRQILGQKVEFLVSFYNNEISEKSEIFDDQFSVERPDGSNFTLKIRSTKLEDSAMYFCASSATVTSGNTIYFGEGSWLTVV.

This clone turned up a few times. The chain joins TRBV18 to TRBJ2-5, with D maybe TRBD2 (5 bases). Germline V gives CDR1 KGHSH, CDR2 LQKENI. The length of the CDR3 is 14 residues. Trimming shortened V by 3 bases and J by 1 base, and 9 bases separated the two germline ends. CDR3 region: CASSPGRGQETQYF. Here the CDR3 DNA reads TGTGCCAGCTCACCTGGACGGGGCCAAGAGACCCAGTACTTC.

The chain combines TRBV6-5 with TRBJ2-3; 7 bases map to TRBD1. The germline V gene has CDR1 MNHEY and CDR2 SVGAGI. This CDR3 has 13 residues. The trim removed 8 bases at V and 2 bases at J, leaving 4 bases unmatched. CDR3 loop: CASSTGDTDTQYF. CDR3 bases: TGTGCCAGCTCCACAGGGGACACAGATACGCAGTATTTT.

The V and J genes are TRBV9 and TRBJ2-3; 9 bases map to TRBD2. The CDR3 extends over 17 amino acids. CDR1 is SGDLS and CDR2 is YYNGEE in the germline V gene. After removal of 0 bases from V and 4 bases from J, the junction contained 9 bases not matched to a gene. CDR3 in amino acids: CASSVGRRGGLSDTQYF. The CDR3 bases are TGTGCCAGCAGCGTAGGGAGGCGGGGGGGGCTCTCAGATACGCAGTATTTT.

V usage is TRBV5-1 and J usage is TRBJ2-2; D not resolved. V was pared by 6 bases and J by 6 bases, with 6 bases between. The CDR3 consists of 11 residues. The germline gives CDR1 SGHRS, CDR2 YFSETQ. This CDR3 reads CASTTAGELFF. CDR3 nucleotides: TGCGCCAGCACCACGGCCGGGGAGCTGTTTTTT.

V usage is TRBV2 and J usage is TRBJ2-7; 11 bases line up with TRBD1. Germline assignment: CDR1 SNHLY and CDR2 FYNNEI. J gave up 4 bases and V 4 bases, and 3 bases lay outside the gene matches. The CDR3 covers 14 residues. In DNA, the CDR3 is TGTGCCAGCAGTGGGGACAGGGGGGGATACGAGCAGTACTTC. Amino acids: CASSGDRGGYEQYF.

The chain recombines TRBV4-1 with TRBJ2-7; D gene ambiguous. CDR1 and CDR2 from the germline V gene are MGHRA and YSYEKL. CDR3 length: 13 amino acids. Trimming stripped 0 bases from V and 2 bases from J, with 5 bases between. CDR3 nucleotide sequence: TGCGCCAGCAGCCAAGACAGAACCTACGAGCAGTACTTC. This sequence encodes CASSQDRTYEQYF.

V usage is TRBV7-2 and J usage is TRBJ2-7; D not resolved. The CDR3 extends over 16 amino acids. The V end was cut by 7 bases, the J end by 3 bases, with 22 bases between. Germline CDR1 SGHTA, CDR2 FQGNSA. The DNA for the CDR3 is TGTGCCAGCACCCGACGAGGCGGCTCCAAATTCTACGAGCAGTACTTC. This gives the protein CASTRRGGSKFYEQYF.

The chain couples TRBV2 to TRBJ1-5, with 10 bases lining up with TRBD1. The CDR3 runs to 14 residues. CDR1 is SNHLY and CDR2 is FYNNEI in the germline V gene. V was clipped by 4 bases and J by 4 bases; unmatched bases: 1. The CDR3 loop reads CASSGQGANQPQHF. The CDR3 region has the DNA TGTGCCAGCAGTGGACAGGGGGCGAATCAGCCCCAGCATTTT.

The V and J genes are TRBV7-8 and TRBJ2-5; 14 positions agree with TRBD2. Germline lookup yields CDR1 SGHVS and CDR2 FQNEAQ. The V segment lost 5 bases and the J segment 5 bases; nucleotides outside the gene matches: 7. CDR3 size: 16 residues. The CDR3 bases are TGTGCCAGCAGCACCAGACTAGCGGGGGGGCCCGAGACCCAGTACTTC. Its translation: CASSTRLAGGPETQYF.

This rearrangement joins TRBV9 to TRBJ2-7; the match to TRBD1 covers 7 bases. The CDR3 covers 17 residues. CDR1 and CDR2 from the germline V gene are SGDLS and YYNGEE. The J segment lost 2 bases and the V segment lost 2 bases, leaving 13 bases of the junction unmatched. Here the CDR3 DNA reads TGTGCCAGCAGCGTCTACGCCGAGACAGGGCAGGCCTACGAGCAGTACTTC. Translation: CASSVYAETGQAYEQYF.